Sequencing of this T cell receptor beta chain was carried out in a study of T-cell reconstitution after alpha-beta-depleted transplantation in children. For TCRbeta, the library was prepared with unique molecular identifiers. TCRdb reprocessed the PCR reads with MiXCR, giving one entry per CDR3 protein. The table records hundreds of thousands of distinct CDR3 sequences, roughly 17% of them present only once. V lost 7 bases and J lost 5, with 14 bases in between. The CDR3 runs 12 residues. Germline values: CDR1 DFQATT, CDR2 SNEGSKA (reference sequence). The chain combines TRBV20-1 with TRBJ1-1; D is ambiguous. Material: PBMCs from the stem cell graft donor, obtained from the stem cell graft. The origin of this receptor is a human donor who donated a stem cell graft to a child with acute myeloid leukemia. CDR3 in amino acids: CSVQTVRTEAFF. The CDR3 nucleotides are TGCAGTGTACAGACGGTTAGAACTGAAGCTTTCTTT.